This T cell receptor beta chain stems from a study of human T cells and chemical hapten exposure. At the level of the study: Slight differences in pooled library volume were the main source of varying TCR yields across samples.

The time point denotes: patch test 3, about 24 weeks after DPC sensitization. Treatment denoted: therapeutic diphenylcyclopropenone sensitization with weekly scalp DPC. TCRdb processed the RACE reads anew with MiXCR; each CDR3 protein has one entry. This table has roughly 150,000 distinct CDR3 sequences, approximately 30% appearing once. The germline V and J ends were trimmed by 5 bases and 3 bases, with 12 bases remaining between them. The CDR3 sequence is 14 residues long. CDR1 and CDR2 (germline): SGHAT, FQNNGV. This clonotype was counted only a few times. The chain couples TRBV11-2 to TRBJ2-3, with D unresolved. The clonotype originates from a woman under 30 with alopecia areata. Some clones in this sample may be carry-over from other donors' samples. Sequenced here: whole blood, sampled in connection with sensitization to the hapten diphenylcyclopropenone (DPC). CDR3 nucleotide sequence: TGTGCCAGCAGCCTAAGAGGCAAGACAGATACGCAGTATTTT. This codes for CASSLRGKTDTQYF.